This is a list of T cell receptor beta chains from one sample in a study of cytomegalovirus exposure and HLA in healthy donors. The data were produced by immunoSEQ multiplex PCR, yet TCRdb's version contains in-frame clones alone and is incomplete. The sample consists of some 130,000 clones, roughly 70% of them appearing once. Source material: PBMCs. These receptors came from a man between 35 and 55 years old in good health and CMV-seronegative. Each CDR3 is given with its conserved first and last residue. D genes are given only for firm matches. The size field is filled for only some rows; it gives once, few, many or a size class.

clone_size: .; j_call: TRBJ2-2; d_call: .; v_call: TRBV5-1; cdr3_aa: CASSPHGSPGTGELFF; cdr3_nt: TGCGCCAGCAGCCCCCACGGGAGTCCAGGCACCGGGGAGCTGTTTTTT
clone_size: .; j_call: TRBJ1-2; d_call: .; v_call: TRBV29-1; cdr3_aa: CSVVVFGENYGYTF; cdr3_nt: TGCAGCGTTGTGGTATTTGGGGAGAACTATGGCTACACCTTC
clone_size: .; j_call: TRBJ2-3; d_call: TRBD2; v_call: TRBV4-3; cdr3_aa: CASSQGFGLAGSTDTQYF; cdr3_nt: TGCGCCAGCAGCCAAGGATTCGGACTAGCGGGCAGCACAGATACGCAGTATTTT
clone_size: few; j_call: TRBJ1-1; d_call: .; v_call: TRBV7-9; cdr3_aa: CASSPTAPGTEAFF; cdr3_nt: TGTGCCAGCAGCCCGACAGCCCCGGGCACTGAAGCTTTCTTT
clone_size: few; j_call: TRBJ2-2; d_call: TRBD1; v_call: TRBV4-1; cdr3_aa: CASSQGGQGIFTGELFF; cdr3_nt: TGCGCCAGCAGCCAAGGGGGACAGGGGATCTTTACCGGGGAGCTGTTTTTT
clone_size: .; j_call: TRBJ2-7; d_call: TRBD1; v_call: TRBV6-5; cdr3_aa: CASSYSDRGLAEQYF; cdr3_nt: TGTGCCAGCAGTTACTCCGACAGGGGGCTGGCCGAGCAGTACTTC
clone_size: .; j_call: TRBJ1-4; d_call: TRBD1; v_call: TRBV19; cdr3_aa: CASRQGQLNEKLFF; cdr3_nt: TGTGCCAGTAGACAGGGACAGCTTAATGAAAAACTGTTTTTT
clone_size: once; j_call: TRBJ2-1; d_call: .; v_call: TRBV4-3; cdr3_aa: CASSQGSSAYNEQFF; cdr3_nt: TGCGCCAGCAGCCAAGGGTCTAGCGCGTACAATGAGCAGTTCTTC
clone_size: few; j_call: TRBJ2-2; d_call: .; v_call: TRBV27; cdr3_aa: CASSLRGRDTGELFF; cdr3_nt: TGTGCCAGCAGTTTACGTGGTCGGGACACCGGGGAGCTGTTTTTT
clone_size: .; j_call: TRBJ2-3; d_call: TRBD1; v_call: TRBV5-1; cdr3_aa: CASSVGTGYTDTQYF; cdr3_nt: TGCGCCAGCAGCGTCGGGACAGGGTACACAGATACGCAGTATTTT
clone_size: .; j_call: TRBJ1-6; d_call: .; v_call: TRBV9; cdr3_aa: CASSAHSAYNSPLHF; cdr3_nt: TGTGCCAGCAGCGCGCACAGTGCCTATAATTCACCCCTCCACTTT
clone_size: .; j_call: TRBJ2-1; d_call: .; v_call: TRBV7-6; cdr3_aa: CASSLWGGEGYNEQFF; cdr3_nt: TGTGCCAGCAGCTTATGGGGAGGAGAGGGTTACAATGAGCAGTTCTTC
clone_size: .; j_call: TRBJ2-7; d_call: .; v_call: TRBV5-1; cdr3_aa: CASSEEGEQYF; cdr3_nt: TGCGCCAGCAGCGAGGAAGGTGAGCAGTACTTC
clone_size: .; j_call: TRBJ2-1; d_call: TRBD1; v_call: TRBV9; cdr3_aa: CASSVGIQQGVHYNEQFF; cdr3_nt: TGTGCCAGCAGCGTAGGCATCCAACAGGGGGTCCACTACAATGAGCAGTTCTTC
clone_size: once; j_call: TRBJ1-1; d_call: .; v_call: TRBV19; cdr3_aa: CASTPAVNTEAFF; cdr3_nt: TGTGCCAGTACCCCGGCGGTGAACACTGAAGCTTTCTTT
clone_size: .; j_call: TRBJ1-1; d_call: TRBD1; v_call: TRBV7-9; cdr3_aa: CASSLQGVHTEAFF; cdr3_nt: TGTGCCAGCAGCTTACAGGGGGTGCATACTGAAGCTTTCTTT
clone_size: .; j_call: TRBJ2-3; d_call: TRBD2; v_call: TRBV7-3; cdr3_aa: CASSPTSGGATDTQYF; cdr3_nt: TGTGCCAGCAGCCCAACTAGCGGGGGGGCCACAGATACGCAGTATTTT
clone_size: once; j_call: TRBJ1-4; d_call: .; v_call: TRBV28; cdr3_aa: CASSPPGEKLFF; cdr3_nt: TGTGCCAGCAGCCCGCCAGGTGAAAAACTGTTTTTT
clone_size: .; j_call: TRBJ2-7; d_call: TRBD1; v_call: TRBV6-1; cdr3_aa: CASSEAKGAGEQYF; cdr3_nt: TGTGCCAGCAGTGAAGCCAAGGGGGCTGGCGAGCAGTACTTC
clone_size: .; j_call: TRBJ2-7; d_call: TRBD2; v_call: TRBV6-6; cdr3_aa: CASNHPPGGAFEQYF; cdr3_nt: TGTGCCAGCAACCACCCCCCCGGGGGGGCCTTCGAGCAGTACTTC
clone_size: once; j_call: TRBJ1-5; d_call: TRBD1; v_call: TRBV6-7; cdr3_aa: CASSQTGGNQPQHF; cdr3_nt: TGTGCCAGCAGCCAGACAGGGGGAAATCAGCCCCAGCATTTT
clone_size: .; j_call: TRBJ2-5; d_call: TRBD1; v_call: TRBV30; cdr3_aa: CAWDRVQAETQYF; cdr3_nt: TGTGCCTGGGACAGGGTCCAGGCAGAGACCCAGTACTTC
clone_size: .; j_call: TRBJ2-7; d_call: .; v_call: TRBV9; cdr3_aa: CASSVGSSGYEQYF; cdr3_nt: TGTGCCAGCAGCGTAGGAAGTAGCGGCTACGAGCAGTACTTC
clone_size: .; j_call: TRBJ1-1; d_call: .; v_call: TRBV7-6; cdr3_aa: CASSQSGEAFF; cdr3_nt: TGTGCCAGCAGCCAAAGCGGGGAAGCTTTCTTT
clone_size: once; j_call: TRBJ2-7; d_call: TRBD1; v_call: TRBV30; cdr3_aa: CAWSMDRAGEQYF; cdr3_nt: TGTGCCTGGAGTATGGACAGGGCCGGCGAGCAGTACTTC
clone_size: few; j_call: TRBJ2-3; d_call: TRBD2; v_call: TRBV19; cdr3_aa: CASSTSSGGGYTQYF; cdr3_nt: TGTGCCAGTAGTACCTCTAGCGGGGGGGGATATACGCAGTATTTT
clone_size: .; j_call: TRBJ2-5; d_call: TRBD2; v_call: TRBV7-7; cdr3_aa: CASSKSLAGESQETQYF; cdr3_nt: TGTGCCAGCAGCAAGTCTCTAGCGGGGGAATCACAAGAGACCCAGTACTTC
clone_size: few; j_call: TRBJ1-3; d_call: .; v_call: TRBV6-5; cdr3_aa: CASSYSEGNTIYF; cdr3_nt: TGTGCCAGCAGTTACTCGGAGGGAAACACCATATATTTT
clone_size: .; j_call: TRBJ1-5; d_call: .; v_call: TRBV18; cdr3_aa: CASSPSGSGSNQPQHF; cdr3_nt: TGTGCCAGCTCACCGTCCGGATCAGGGAGCAATCAGCCCCAGCATTTT
clone_size: .; j_call: TRBJ2-1; d_call: .; v_call: TRBV5-4; cdr3_aa: CASSLGSGLVNEQFF; cdr3_nt: TGTGCCAGCAGCTTAGGAAGCGGGTTAGTCAATGAGCAGTTCTTC
clone_size: .; j_call: TRBJ2-1; d_call: TRBD2; v_call: TRBV6-5; cdr3_aa: CAAGTSGRRRWFF; cdr3_nt: TGTGCCGCCGGGACTAGCGGGAGAAGAAGGTGGTTCTTC
clone_size: .; j_call: TRBJ2-3; d_call: .; v_call: TRBV6-6; cdr3_aa: CACGTQYF; cdr3_nt: TGTGCCTGCGGTACGCAGTATTTT
clone_size: .; j_call: TRBJ1-1; d_call: .; v_call: TRBV7-9; cdr3_aa: CASSRSPGTEAFF; cdr3_nt: TGTGCCAGCAGCAGGTCCCCCGGGACAGAAGCTTTCTTT
clone_size: once; j_call: TRBJ2-1; d_call: TRBD2; v_call: TRBV5-1; cdr3_aa: CASSLTSGGPNEQFF; cdr3_nt: TGCGCCAGCAGCTTGACTAGCGGGGGACCCAATGAGCAGTTCTTC
clone_size: .; j_call: TRBJ2-3; d_call: TRBD2; v_call: TRBV15; cdr3_aa: CATSRDQVLSGGTDTQYF; cdr3_nt: TGTGCCACCAGCAGAGATCAGGTTCTTAGCGGGGGCACAGATACGCAGTATTTT
clone_size: .; j_call: TRBJ2-5; d_call: TRBD2; v_call: TRBV14; cdr3_aa: CASSLRLAGQETQYF; cdr3_nt: TGTGCCAGCAGCCTCCGACTAGCGGGACAAGAGACCCAGTACTTC
clone_size: .; j_call: TRBJ1-6; d_call: TRBD1; v_call: TRBV2; cdr3_aa: CASTRDRVNSPLHF; cdr3_nt: TGTGCCAGCACCCGCGACAGGGTAAATTCACCCCTCCACTTT
clone_size: .; j_call: TRBJ1-3; d_call: .; v_call: TRBV7-8; cdr3_aa: CASSLRGNGNTIYF; cdr3_nt: TGTGCCAGCAGCTTACGGGGGAATGGAAACACCATATATTTT
clone_size: .; j_call: TRBJ2-6; d_call: .; v_call: TRBV7-3; cdr3_aa: CASSLKQGGANVLTF; cdr3_nt: TGTGCCAGCAGCTTAAAGCAGGGGGGGGCCAACGTCCTGACTTTC
clone_size: .; j_call: TRBJ2-5; d_call: .; v_call: TRBV14; cdr3_aa: CASSRTLFQETQYF; cdr3_nt: TGTGCCAGCAGTCGTACCCTATTCCAAGAGACCCAGTACTTC
clone_size: .; j_call: TRBJ1-1; d_call: .; v_call: TRBV29-1; cdr3_aa: CSVDGTLNTEAFF; cdr3_nt: TGCAGCGTTGACGGGACACTCAACACTGAAGCTTTCTTT
clone_size: .; j_call: TRBJ2-7; d_call: .; v_call: TRBV14; cdr3_aa: CASSQLYRGTAYEQYF; cdr3_nt: TGTGCCAGCAGCCAATTATACCGGGGGACAGCTTACGAGCAGTACTTC
clone_size: .; j_call: TRBJ2-7; d_call: TRBD1; v_call: TRBV2; cdr3_aa: CASSASGGKYEQYF; cdr3_nt: TGTGCCAGCAGTGCCTCAGGGGGAAAGTACGAGCAGTACTTC